These T cell receptor beta chains were read from a single sample in a study. TCRdb passed the multiplex PCR reads through MiXCR, listing each CDR3 protein once. Among about 1,400 distinct CDR3 sequences listed, around 15% were seen once. The sequencing input was naive CD4+ T cells sorted from blood. These TCRs come from a female donor with breast cancer. Each CDR3 is given with its conserved first and last residue. A D gene is named only where the DNA matches it firmly.

D gene	J gene	V gene	CDR3 protein
TRBD1	TRBJ1-2	TRBV12-3/TRBV12-4	CASSNDRVYGYTF
NA	TRBJ1-2	TRBV12-3/TRBV12-4	CASSLEGNYGYTF
NA	TRBJ1-2	TRBV12-3/TRBV12-4	CASSTPGLLEDGYTF
NA	TRBJ1-2	TRBV12-3/TRBV12-4	CASSLGYDGAERGYTF
NA	TRBJ1-2	TRBV12-3/TRBV12-4	CASSPSRRSNYGYTF
NA	TRBJ1-2	TRBV12-3/TRBV12-4	CASTLELDYGYTF
NA	TRBJ1-2	TRBV12-3/TRBV12-4	CASSTGQSNRRGYTF
NA	TRBJ1-2	TRBV12-3/TRBV12-4	CASSLGHYGYTF
TRBD1	TRBJ1-2	TRBV12-3/TRBV12-4	CASSLAGTGANYGYTF
NA	TRBJ1-2	TRBV12-3/TRBV12-4	CASTREVHYGYTF
NA	TRBJ1-2	TRBV12-3/TRBV12-4	CASSASSLTGESGYTF
TRBD1	TRBJ1-2	TRBV12-3/TRBV12-4	CASSLAGTGLGYTF
NA	TRBJ1-2	TRBV12-3/TRBV12-4	CASSFDIPNYGYTF
TRBD1	TRBJ1-2	TRBV12-3/TRBV12-4	CASSRLRDSSGYTF
NA	TRBJ1-2	TRBV12-3/TRBV12-4	CASRETENYGYTF
TRBD1	TRBJ1-2	TRBV12-3/TRBV12-4	CASSPSGQGSGYTF
NA	TRBJ1-2	TRBV12-3/TRBV12-4	CASSLALRGSAWSTF
TRBD1	TRBJ1-2	TRBV12-3/TRBV12-4	CAGRDRSGSGYTF
NA	TRBJ1-2	TRBV12-3/TRBV12-4	CASKNKGNYTF
TRBD1	TRBJ1-2	TRBV12-3/TRBV12-4	CASSDPGQNYGYTF
TRBD1	TRBJ1-2	TRBV12-3/TRBV12-4	CASRPGTVNGYTF
NA	TRBJ1-2	TRBV12-3/TRBV12-4	CASSLGEYGYTF
NA	TRBJ1-2	TRBV12-3/TRBV12-4	CASSLGAPGQGYTF
NA	TRBJ1-2	TRBV12-3/TRBV12-4	CASSFEAYYGYTF
TRBD1	TRBJ1-2	TRBV12-3/TRBV12-4	CASSLAGTGAVPVGGYTF
TRBD1	TRBJ1-2	TRBV12-3/TRBV12-4	CASRAGTGGYTF
TRBD1	TRBJ1-2	TRBV12-3/TRBV12-4	CASSPMDRENYGYTF
TRBD1	TRBJ1-2	TRBV12-3/TRBV12-4	CASSPTGLGYTF
NA	TRBJ1-2	TRBV12-3/TRBV12-4	CASSLTERGGYTF
NA	TRBJ1-2	TRBV12-3/TRBV12-4	CASSTHRDRYGYTF
NA	TRBJ1-2	TRBV12-3/TRBV12-4	CASSPDSLYGYTF
NA	TRBJ1-2	TRBV12-3/TRBV12-4	CASSLWGGGYTF
NA	TRBJ1-2	TRBV12-3/TRBV12-4	CASSLWDNRYGYTF
NA	TRBJ1-2	TRBV12-3/TRBV12-4	CASSRTVNYGYTF
TRBD1	TRBJ1-2	TRBV12-3/TRBV12-4	CASSGQGSGYTF
NA	TRBJ1-2	TRBV12-3/TRBV12-4	CASRAGTSGGYTF
NA	TRBJ1-2	TRBV12-3/TRBV12-4	CASSLVSVGYGYTF
TRBD1	TRBJ1-2	TRBV12-3/TRBV12-4	CASSGPTGLGGYTF
NA	TRBJ1-2	TRBV12-3/TRBV12-4	CASSYPGRNNYGYTF
NA	TRBJ1-2	TRBV12-3/TRBV12-4	CASRQDGSYGYTF
NA	TRBJ1-2	TRBV12-3/TRBV12-4	CASKLDSVDAYTF
NA	TRBJ1-2	TRBV12-3/TRBV12-4	CASSFRQGYGYTF
NA	TRBJ1-2	TRBV12-3/TRBV12-4	CASSLTDYGYTF
TRBD1	TRBJ1-2	TRBV12-3/TRBV12-4	CASTGTELWLTF
NA	TRBJ1-2	TRBV12-3/TRBV12-4	CASSPGSGYTF
NA	TRBJ1-2	TRBV12-3/TRBV12-4	CASKNKGGYTF
TRBD1	TRBJ1-2	TRBV12-3/TRBV12-4	CASSPGQGYYGYTF
NA	TRBJ1-2	TRBV12-3/TRBV12-4	CASSLGGSIYGYTF
NA	TRBJ1-2	TRBV12-3/TRBV12-4	CASSLKRGYTF
NA	TRBJ1-2	TRBV12-3/TRBV12-4	CASSLHKRVGSYGYTF
NA	TRBJ1-2	TRBV12-3/TRBV12-4	CASSMRINYGYTF
NA	TRBJ1-2	TRBV12-3/TRBV12-4	CASRGARGRTGGYTF
TRBD1	TRBJ1-2	TRBV12-3/TRBV12-4	CASRTGQNYGYTF
NA	TRBJ1-2	TRBV12-3/TRBV12-4	CASSRELRPKAGYGYTF
NA	TRBJ1-2	TRBV12-3/TRBV12-4	CASSPQEGGGYTF
NA	TRBJ1-2	TRBV12-3/TRBV12-4	CASSLTGGRANYGYTF
NA	TRBJ1-2	TRBV12-3/TRBV12-4	CASSDTLTVNRGYTF